This T cell receptor beta chain originates from a study of shared clonotypes between healthy human individuals. Study context: The study drew on a couple of women and a few men aged 18 to 49 as donors.

The data were produced by immunoSEQ multiplex PCR, yet TCRdb's version contains in-frame clones alone and is incomplete. The sample holds roughly 1,100,000 clones; under 80% are singletons and the top ten take over 1.3%. Per the germline V gene, CDR1 is SGDLS and CDR2 is YYNGEE. There are 16 residues in the CDR3. V was clipped by 3 bases and J by 2 bases, with 12 bases between them. The TCR originated in a man in his late teens or twenties in good health. The chain combines TRBV9 with TRBJ2-6; D may be TRBD1 (6 bases). The sequenced sample was memory CD4+ T cells sorted from blood. Subset here: CD45RA-negative fraction. The CDR3: CASSDTGSPGANVLTF. CDR3 nucleotide sequence: TGTGCCAGCAGCGACACAGGGTCGCCTGGGGCCAACGTCCTGACTTTC.